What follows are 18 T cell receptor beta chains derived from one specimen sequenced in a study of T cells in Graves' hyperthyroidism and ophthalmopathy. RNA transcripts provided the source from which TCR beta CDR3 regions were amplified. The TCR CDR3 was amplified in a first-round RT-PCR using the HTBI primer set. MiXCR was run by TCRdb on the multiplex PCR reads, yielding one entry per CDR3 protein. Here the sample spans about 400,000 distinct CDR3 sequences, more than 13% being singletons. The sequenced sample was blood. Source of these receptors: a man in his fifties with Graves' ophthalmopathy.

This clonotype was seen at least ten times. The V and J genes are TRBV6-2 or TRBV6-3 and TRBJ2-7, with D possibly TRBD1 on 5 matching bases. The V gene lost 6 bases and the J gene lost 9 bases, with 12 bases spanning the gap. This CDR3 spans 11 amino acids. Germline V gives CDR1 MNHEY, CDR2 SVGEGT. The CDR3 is CASSPGQRQYF. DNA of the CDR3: TGTGCCAGCAGCCCAGGACAAAGGCAGTACTTC.

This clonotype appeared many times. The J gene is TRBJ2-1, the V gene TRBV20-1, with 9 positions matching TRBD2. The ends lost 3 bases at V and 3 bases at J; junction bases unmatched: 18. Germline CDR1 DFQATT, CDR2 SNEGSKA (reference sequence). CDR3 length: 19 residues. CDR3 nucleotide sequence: TGCAGTGCTAGGAAGAACAGGGAGGGTGCTAGCGGGATCTACAATGAGCAGTTCTTC. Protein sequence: CSARKNREGASGIYNEQFF.

The CDR3 DNA reads as TGTGCCAGTAGTGGTCGTTGGGGGACCTACAATGAGCAGTTCTTC. The encoded protein is CASSGRWGTYNEQFF. The chain has TRBV19 and TRBJ2-1, with D possibly called TRBD1 or TRBD2 (5 bases each). CDR1 and CDR2 from the germline V gene are LNHDA and SQIVND (reference sequence). There are 15 residues in the CDR3. The V gene lost 5 bases and the J gene lost 2 bases, with 13 bases spanning the gap.

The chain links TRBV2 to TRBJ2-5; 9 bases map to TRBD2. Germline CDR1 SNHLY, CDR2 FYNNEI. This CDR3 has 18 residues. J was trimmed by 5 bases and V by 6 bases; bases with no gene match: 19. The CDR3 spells CASSDPPPAGGTGETQYF. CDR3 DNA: TGTGCCAGCAGCGACCCGCCGCCTGCGGGAGGGACCGGGGAGACCCAGTACTTC.

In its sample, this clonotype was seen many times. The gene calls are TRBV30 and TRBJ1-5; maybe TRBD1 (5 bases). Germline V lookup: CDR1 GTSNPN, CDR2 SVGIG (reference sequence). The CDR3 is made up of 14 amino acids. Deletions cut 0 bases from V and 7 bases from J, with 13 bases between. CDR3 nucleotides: TGTGCCTGGAGTGTACCCCGCCGGGGGCAGCCCCAGCATTTT. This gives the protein CAWSVPRRGQPQHF.

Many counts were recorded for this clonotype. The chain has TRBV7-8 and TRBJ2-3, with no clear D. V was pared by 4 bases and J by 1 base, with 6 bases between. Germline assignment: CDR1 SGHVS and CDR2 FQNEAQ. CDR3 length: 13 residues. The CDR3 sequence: CASSSDGTDTQYF. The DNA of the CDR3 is TGTGCCAGCAGCTCGGACGGCACAGATACGCAGTATTTT.

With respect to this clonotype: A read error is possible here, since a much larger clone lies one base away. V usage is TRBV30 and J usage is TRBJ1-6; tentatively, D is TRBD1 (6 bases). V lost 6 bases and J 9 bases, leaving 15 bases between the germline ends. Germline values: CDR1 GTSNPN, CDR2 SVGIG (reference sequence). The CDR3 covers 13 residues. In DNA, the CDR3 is TGTGCCTGTAGAGGACAGAACAGTTCACCCCTCCACTTT. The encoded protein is CACRGQNSSPLHF. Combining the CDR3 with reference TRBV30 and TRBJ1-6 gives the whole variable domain SQTIHQWPATLVQPVGSPLSLECTVEGTSNPNLYWYRQAAGRGLQLLFYSVGIGQISSEVPQNLSASRPQDRQFILSSKKLLLSDSGFYLCACRGQNSSPLHFGNGTRLTVT.

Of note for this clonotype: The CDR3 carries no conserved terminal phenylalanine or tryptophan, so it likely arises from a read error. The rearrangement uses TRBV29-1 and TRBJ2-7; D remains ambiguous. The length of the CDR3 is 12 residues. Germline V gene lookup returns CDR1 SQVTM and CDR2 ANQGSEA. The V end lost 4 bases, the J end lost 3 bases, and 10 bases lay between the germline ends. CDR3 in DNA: TGCAGCGTTGGGGCAGCAGACTACGAGCAGTACCTC. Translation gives CSVGAADYEQYL.

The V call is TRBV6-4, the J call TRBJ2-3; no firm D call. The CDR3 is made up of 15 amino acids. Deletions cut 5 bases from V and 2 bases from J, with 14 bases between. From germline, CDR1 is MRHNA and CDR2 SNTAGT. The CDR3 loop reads CASSSPMPDTDTQYF. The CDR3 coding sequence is TGTGCCAGCAGTTCCCCCATGCCTGACACAGATACGCAGTATTTT.

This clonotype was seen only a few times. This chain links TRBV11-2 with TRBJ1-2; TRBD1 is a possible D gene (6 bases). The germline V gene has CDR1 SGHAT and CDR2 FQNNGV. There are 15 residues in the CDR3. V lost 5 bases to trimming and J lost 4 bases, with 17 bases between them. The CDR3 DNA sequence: TGTGCCAGCAGCCCAAGCGTCACAGGGATCTATGGCTACACCTTC. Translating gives CASSPSVTGIYGYTF.

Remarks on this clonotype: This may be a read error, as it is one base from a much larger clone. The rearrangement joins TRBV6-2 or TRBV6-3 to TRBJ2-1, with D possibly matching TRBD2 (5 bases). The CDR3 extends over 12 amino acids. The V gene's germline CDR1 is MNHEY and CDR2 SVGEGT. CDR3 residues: CASRDYYNEQVF. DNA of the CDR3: TGTGCCAGCAGAGACTACTACAATGAGCAGGTCTTC.

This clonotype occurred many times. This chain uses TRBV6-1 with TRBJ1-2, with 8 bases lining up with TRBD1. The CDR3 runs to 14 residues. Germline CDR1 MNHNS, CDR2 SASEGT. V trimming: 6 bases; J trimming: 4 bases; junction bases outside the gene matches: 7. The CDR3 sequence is CASSHKQGGYGYTF. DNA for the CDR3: TGTGCCAGCAGCCATAAACAGGGGGGCTATGGCTACACCTTC.

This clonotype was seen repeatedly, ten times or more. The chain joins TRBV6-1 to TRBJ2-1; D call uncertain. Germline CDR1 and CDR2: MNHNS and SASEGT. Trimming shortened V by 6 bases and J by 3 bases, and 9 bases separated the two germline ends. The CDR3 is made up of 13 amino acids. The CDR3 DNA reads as TGTGCCAGCAGAAAACAGAACTACAATGAGCAGTTCTTC. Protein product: CASRKQNYNEQFF.

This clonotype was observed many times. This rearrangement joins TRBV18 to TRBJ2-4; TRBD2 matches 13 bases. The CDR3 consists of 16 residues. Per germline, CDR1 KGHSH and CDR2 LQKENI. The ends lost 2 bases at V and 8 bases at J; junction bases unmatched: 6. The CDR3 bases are TGTGCCAGCTCACCAAAGAGGACTAGCGGGAGTCACATTCAGTACTTC. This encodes CASSPKRTSGSHIQYF.

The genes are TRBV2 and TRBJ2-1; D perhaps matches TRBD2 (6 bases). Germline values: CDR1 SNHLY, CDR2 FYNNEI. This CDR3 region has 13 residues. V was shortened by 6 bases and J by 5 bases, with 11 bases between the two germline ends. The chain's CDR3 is CASSGTPNNEQFF. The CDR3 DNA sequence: TGTGCCAGCAGCGGGACTCCCAACAATGAGCAGTTCTTC.

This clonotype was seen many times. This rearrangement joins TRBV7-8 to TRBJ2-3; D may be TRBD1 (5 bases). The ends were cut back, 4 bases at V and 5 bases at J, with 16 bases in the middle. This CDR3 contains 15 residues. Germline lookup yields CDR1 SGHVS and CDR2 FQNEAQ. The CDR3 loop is CASSSLGAGKDTQYF. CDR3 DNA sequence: TGTGCCAGCAGCTCGCTTGGGGCAGGGAAAGATACGCAGTATTTT.

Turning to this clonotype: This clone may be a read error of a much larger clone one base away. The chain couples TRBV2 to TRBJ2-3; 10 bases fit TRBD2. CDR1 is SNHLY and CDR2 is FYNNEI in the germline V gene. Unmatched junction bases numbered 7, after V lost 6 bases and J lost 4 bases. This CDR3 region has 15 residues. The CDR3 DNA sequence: TGTGCCAGCAGATCGGGAGCGGGAGGGGCAGATACGCAGTATTTT. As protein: CASRSGAGGADTQYF.

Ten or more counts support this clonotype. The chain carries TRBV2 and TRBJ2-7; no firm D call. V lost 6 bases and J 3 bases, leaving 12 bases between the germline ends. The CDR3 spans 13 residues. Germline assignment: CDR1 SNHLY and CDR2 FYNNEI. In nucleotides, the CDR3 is TGTGCCAGCAGGGCCCCCCCAAGCTACGAGCAGTACTTC. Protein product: CASRAPPSYEQYF.